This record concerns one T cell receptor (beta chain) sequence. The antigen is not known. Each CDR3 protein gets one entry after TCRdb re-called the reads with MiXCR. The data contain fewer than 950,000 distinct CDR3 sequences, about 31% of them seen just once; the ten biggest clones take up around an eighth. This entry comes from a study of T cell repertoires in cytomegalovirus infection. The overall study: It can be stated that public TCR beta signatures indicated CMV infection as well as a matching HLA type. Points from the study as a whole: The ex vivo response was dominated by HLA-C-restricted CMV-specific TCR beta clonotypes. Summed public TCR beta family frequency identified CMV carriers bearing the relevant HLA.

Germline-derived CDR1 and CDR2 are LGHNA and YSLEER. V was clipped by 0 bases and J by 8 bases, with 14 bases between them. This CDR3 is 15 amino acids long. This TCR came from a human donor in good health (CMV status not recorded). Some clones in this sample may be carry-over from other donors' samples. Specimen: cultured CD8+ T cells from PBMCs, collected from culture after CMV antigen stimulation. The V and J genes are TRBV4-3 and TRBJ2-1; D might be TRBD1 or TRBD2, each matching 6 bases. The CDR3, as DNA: TGCGCCAGCAGCCAAGATGGTAACGGGGGCGATGAGCAGTTCTTC. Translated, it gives CASSQDGNGGDEQFF.